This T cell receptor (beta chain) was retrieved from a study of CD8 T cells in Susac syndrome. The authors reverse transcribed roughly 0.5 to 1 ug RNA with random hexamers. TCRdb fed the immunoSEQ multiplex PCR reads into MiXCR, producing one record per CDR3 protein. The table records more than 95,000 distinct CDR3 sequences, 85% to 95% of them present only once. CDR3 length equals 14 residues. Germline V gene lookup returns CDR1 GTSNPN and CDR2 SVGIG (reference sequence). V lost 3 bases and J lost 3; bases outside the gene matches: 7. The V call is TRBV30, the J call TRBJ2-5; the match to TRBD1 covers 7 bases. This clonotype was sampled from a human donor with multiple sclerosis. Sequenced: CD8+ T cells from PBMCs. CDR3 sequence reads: CAWSQRDRKETQYF. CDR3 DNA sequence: TGTGCCTGGAGCCAAAGGGACAGAAAAGAGACCCAGTACTTC.